This record covers a single T cell receptor (beta chain). There are a few counts of this clonotype. The target of this receptor is not known. No clone much larger than this one lies a single base away; base qualities are absent. This sample was taken from a study of T cells after yellow fever vaccination (dated by TCRdb to about 2019). In the study overall: Libraries from fractions with low cell numbers were prepared with the SMART-Seq v4 Ultra Low Input RNA kit. To follow T-cell clones before and after both primary and booster YFV17D yellow fever vaccination, bulk TCR alpha and beta repertoires underwent longitudinal sequencing. Two healthy male donors made up the cohort, one aged 18 to 30 years and the other aged 30 to 39 years. Blood samples were taken at several timepoints before and after primary and secondary immunization, and bulk PBMC replicates and cell subsets were isolated.

The paper's findings and limits, for the study overall: Because the study included only two donors, the extent to which the findings can be generalized is limited. Computational filtering was required because FACS-sorted repertoires could contain abundant contaminating clonotypes from the bulk population. Compared with the primary T-cell response, the secondary T-cell response was faster but weaker, reaching its peak on day 5 rather than on day 15. Most clones expanded after primary vaccination were re-detected after the booster (around 96% of CD4 and around 88% of CD8), suggesting broad memory maintenance. A small fraction of clonotypes appeared in both the CD4 and CD8 compartments, likely as a result of convergent recombination.

TCR cDNA was synthesized by 5'RACE template switching, through which a universal primer site and unique molecular identifiers were introduced. Priming of cDNA synthesis was performed from both the TCR alpha and TCR beta constant segments. Library amplification used two PCR steps, and the second PCR step added sample barcodes and sequencing adapters. Libraries were sequenced on Illumina HiSeq 2500 (2x100 bp) or NovaSeq (2x150 bp). Concerning the study's data processing: MIGEC was used to demultiplex reads and collapse the reads into UMI consensus sequences, and MiXCR was used for V(D)J alignment. Using edgeR on replicate PBMC samples, clonotypes were called vaccine-responding if FDR was below 0.01 and the log2 fold change was above 5 up to day 15. CD4 or CD8 identity was assigned to each bulk clonotype according to whether the clonotype was present at higher abundance in the sequenced CD4 repertoire or the sequenced CD8 repertoire. TCRdb passed the public sequencing reads through fastp at Q25 and MiXCR, retaining productive beta sequences. Each entry is one CDR3 protein sequence, shown with its most common DNA and genes. The V and J calls follow TCRdb's processing rather than the paper's. The sample data list 500,000 to 700,000 distinct CDR3 sequences, and less than 20% of these were observed just once. In total, the top ten clones hold approximately 15% of the sample.

The treatment or condition label, read with the paper, signifies: live attenuated yellow fever vaccine strain. At each blood-draw timepoint, two biological replicates of bulk PBMCs were collected. A standard Ficoll-Paque protocol was used to isolate PBMCs from peripheral blood. RNA was extracted with TriZol from bulk PBMCs, CD4 and CD8 fractions, and dextramer-positive and dextramer-negative fractions. V is shortened by 8 bases, J by 2 bases, and the region joining them spans 9 bases. CDR1 LGHDT and CDR2 YNNKEL were looked up in the germline V gene (reference sequence). Inclusive of the bounding cysteine and phenylalanine, the CDR3 is 13 residues long. CDR3 DNA only is kept here, 39 bases in frame from base 1.

This material consisted of PBMCs, taken 15 days after the yellow fever booster vaccination. The chain couples TRBV3-1 to TRBJ2-2, with no confident D gene call. This receptor was obtained from a man younger than 45 who received the YFV17D yellow fever vaccine. The nucleotide sequence is given as TGTGCCAGCTGTCCCGAAAACACCGGGGAGCTGTTTTTT. Its coded protein is CASCPENTGELFF. With the portions outside the CDR3 filled from the reference TRBV3-1 and TRBJ2-2 genes, the complete variable region becomes DTAVSQTPKYLVTQMGNDKSIKCEQNLGHDTMYWYKQDSKKFLKIMFSYNNKELIINETVPNRFSPKSPDKAHLNLHINSLELGDSAVYFCASCPENTGELFFGEGSRLTVL.